These 21 T cell receptor beta chains originate from one sample sequenced in a study of cytomegalovirus exposure and HLA in healthy donors. PCR used 60 Vbeta primers and 13 Jbeta primers. Clones were sequenced by immunoSEQ multiplex PCR, and TCRdb holds only the in-frame ones, with some missing. The repertoire has about 200,000 clones, 82% of them found once; the top ten carry around 6%. Sequenced sample: PBMCs. These receptors all come from a woman aged 45-60 years in good health and CMV-seropositive.

V is TRBV7-8 and J is TRBJ2-7; D possibly corresponds to TRBD2 (5 bases). Germline CDR1 is SGHVS and CDR2 is FQNEAQ. V dropped 5 bases and J dropped 0 bases, with 17 bases sitting between them. CDR3 length: 16 amino acids. This CDR3 reads CASSPRAGPSSYEQYF. The CDR3 DNA reads as TGTGCCAGCAGCCCTAGGGCGGGCCCGAGCTCCTACGAGCAGTACTTC. Drawing the rest from reference TRBV7-8 and TRBJ2-7, the complete variable domain is GAGVSQSPRYKVAKRGQDVALRCDPISGHVSLFWYQQALGQGPEFLTYFQNEAQLDKSGLPSDRFFAERPEGSVSTLKIQRTQQEDSAVYLCASSPRAGPSSYEQYFGPGTRLTVT.

This chain links TRBV19 with TRBJ2-1; 7 nucleotides agree with TRBD2. The CDR3 has 16 amino acids. Per the germline V gene, CDR1 is LNHDA and CDR2 is SQIVND (reference sequence). Losses at the gene ends were 7 bases for V and 7 bases for J; bases not matched to a gene: 16. The CDR3 nucleotides are TGTGCCAGTACCCTCTATAGTAGCGGGCTAGTTAATGAGCAGTTCTTC. Translation gives CASTLYSSGLVNEQFF.

This clone has just a few counts. The V and J genes are TRBV11-2 and TRBJ2-7; D is perhaps TRBD1 (6 bases). The germline gives CDR1 SGHAT, CDR2 FQNNGV. The V and J ends lost 3 bases and 2 bases respectively, with 11 bases between them. The CDR3 is 14 residues long. In DNA form, the CDR3 reads TGTGCCAGCAGCTTGATGGGACAAGCCTACGAGCAGTACTTC. Translating gives CASSLMGQAYEQYF.

This chain connects TRBV5-1 to TRBJ2-1; 12 nucleotides align to TRBD1. The germline V gene encodes CDR1 SGHRS and CDR2 YFSETQ. V lost 3 bases, J lost 14 bases, and 6 bases stayed unmatched. The CDR3 covers 13 residues. Here the CDR3 reads CASSSGTGGAEFF. The CDR3 DNA reads as TGCGCCAGCAGCTCCGGGACAGGGGGCGCGGAGTTCTTC.

This chain uses TRBV18 with TRBJ1-1; tentative D call: TRBD1 (5 bases). V lost 0 bases and J 3 bases, leaving 8 bases between the germline ends. The germline V gene has CDR1 KGHSH and CDR2 LQKENI. This CDR3 contains 14 residues. CDR3 region: CASSPPPGDTEAFF. The CDR3 DNA sequence: TGTGCCAGCTCACCACCCCCGGGGGACACTGAAGCTTTCTTT.

The chain joins TRBV5-1 to TRBJ1-1; D possibly corresponds to TRBD1 (5 bases). The CDR3 contains 12 residues. Trimming removed 4 bases at V and 6 bases at J, with 10 bases between. Germline-derived CDR1 and CDR2 are SGHRS and YFSETQ. The CDR3 reads CASSPGGSEAFF. The CDR3 DNA reads as TGCGCCAGCAGCCCGGGGGGGTCTGAAGCTTTCTTT.

This chain links TRBV6-5 with TRBJ2-7; 7 bases are a match to TRBD1. This CDR3 has 15 residues. Per the germline V gene, CDR1 is MNHEY and CDR2 is SVGAGI. After removal of 4 bases from V and 0 bases from J, the junction contained 6 bases not matched to a gene. The CDR3: CASSSGQLSSYEQYF. The CDR3 nucleotides read TGTGCCAGCAGTTCGGGACAGCTCTCCTCCTACGAGCAGTACTTC.

This chain links TRBV2 with TRBJ2-3; 11 bases agree with TRBD2. Trimming at V came to 6 bases and at J to 5 bases, leaving 10 bases not matched to a gene. The CDR3 contains 16 residues. The germline CDR1 and CDR2 sequences are SNHLY and FYNNEI. This CDR3 is CASSPTSGRIGDTQYF. In DNA, the CDR3 is TGTGCCAGCAGCCCAACTAGCGGGAGAATCGGAGATACGCAGTATTTT.

The chain recombines TRBV2 with TRBJ1-1; TRBD1 matches 8 bases. V dropped 2 bases and J dropped 7; count of bases not matched to a gene: 0. CDR1 and CDR2 from the germline V gene are SNHLY and FYNNEI. The CDR3 has 12 amino acids. DNA of the CDR3: TGTGCCAGCAGTGAAACAGGGGGTGAAGCTTTCTTT. It specifies CASSETGGEAFF.

CDR3 DNA sequence: TGTGCCACCAGCAGGGATAGGGGGGGAGATGGCTACACCTTC. Translation gives CATSRDRGGDGYTF. The rearrangement uses TRBV15 and TRBJ1-2; D perhaps matches TRBD1 (6 bases). The CDR3 covers 14 residues. Trimming stripped 3 bases from V and 6 bases from J, with 14 bases between. Germline V gene data show CDR1 as LNHNV and CDR2 as YYDKDF (reference sequence).

V usage is TRBV5-6 and J usage is TRBJ1-5; the D gene is possibly TRBD1 (5 bases). Germline lookup yields CDR1 SGHDT and CDR2 YYEEEE. Trimming cost V 0 bases and J 5 bases, with 21 bases left between them. The CDR3 covers 18 residues. The CDR3 here is CASSLGVRQGLNYQPQHF. CDR3 DNA sequence: TGTGCCAGCAGCTTGGGGGTAAGGCAGGGCCTCAATTATCAGCCCCAGCATTTT.

This clone was seen a few times. The V call is TRBV11-2, the J call TRBJ1-2, with 8 bases fitting TRBD1. The CDR3 totals 14 residues. Losses at the gene ends were 5 bases for V and 4 bases for J; bases not matched to a gene: 6. Per germline, CDR1 SGHAT and CDR2 FQNNGV. CDR3 DNA sequence: TGTGCCAGCAGCCAGACAGGGGCCTTCTATGGCTACACCTTC. It encodes CASSQTGAFYGYTF.

The V gene is TRBV5-1, the J gene TRBJ1-2; a weak D match, TRBD1 (6 bases). CDR1 is SGHRS and CDR2 is YFSETQ in the germline V gene. V lost 0 bases to trimming and J lost 6 bases, with 15 bases between them. The CDR3 extends over 15 amino acids. CDR3 bases: TGCGCCAGCAGCTTGGCCTGGGGGGGCGTGGATGGCTACACCTTC. Its protein is CASSLAWGGVDGYTF. The full variable domain, rest sourced from reference TRBV5-1 and TRBJ1-2, is KAGVTQTPRYLIKTRGQQVTLSCSPISGHRSVSWYQQTPGQGLQFLFEYFSETQRNKGNFPGRFSGRQFSNSRSEMNVSTLELGDSALYLCASSLAWGGVDGYTFGSGTRLTVV.

CDR3 region: CASSLLRVDTGELFF. The CDR3 nucleotides are TGTGCCAGCAGTTTGCTCAGGGTCGACACCGGGGAGCTGTTTTTT. The chain uses TRBV28 and TRBJ2-2, with TRBD1 as a possible D gene (5 bases). The ends were cut back, 3 bases at V and 3 bases at J, with 11 bases in the middle. The length of the CDR3 is 15 residues. Germline assignment: CDR1 MDHEN and CDR2 SYDVKM.

The gene calls are TRBV6-5 and TRBJ2-3, with TRBD2 identical over 9 bases. Germline lookup yields CDR1 MNHEY and CDR2 SVGAGI. This CDR3 is built from 14 residues. J gave up 2 bases and V 8 bases, and 5 bases lay outside the gene matches. CDR3 sequence: CASWRGGATDTQYF. CDR3 in DNA: TGTGCCAGCTGGCGGGGGGGGGCCACAGATACGCAGTATTTT.

This chain uses TRBV6-5 with TRBJ2-1; D possibly corresponds to TRBD2 (5 bases). The CDR3 extends over 13 amino acids. V was trimmed by 6 bases and J by 9 bases, leaving 15 bases between them. Germline assignment: CDR1 MNHEY and CDR2 SVGAGI. CDR3 bases: TGTGCCAGCAGACAACTAGATTCCGGTGAGCAGTTCTTC. This translates into CASRQLDSGEQFF.

The chain recombines TRBV9 with TRBJ1-4, with a possible D match to TRBD1 (6 bases). V lost 2 bases to trimming and J lost 4 bases, with 12 bases between them. The CDR3 is made up of 15 amino acids. In germline, CDR1 is SGDLS, CDR2 YYNGEE. The CDR3 reads CASSVEQGFNEKLFF. The DNA for the CDR3 is TGTGCCAGCAGCGTTGAACAGGGTTTTAATGAAAAACTGTTTTTT.

The chain recombines TRBV30 with TRBJ2-7, with TRBD1 matching over 9 bases. The CDR3 length is 15 residues. Germline CDR1 reads GTSNPN; CDR2 reads SVGIG (reference sequence). The V segment lost 0 bases and the J segment 1 base; nucleotides outside the gene matches: 4. The CDR3 here is CAWSVQGTGSYEQYF. CDR3 sequence (DNA): TGTGCCTGGAGTGTACAGGGGACAGGGTCCTACGAGCAGTACTTC.

The chain recombines TRBV19 with TRBJ2-2; TRBD1 matches 11 bases. The V gene end was trimmed by 11 bases and the J gene end by 4 bases; junction bases not matched to a gene: 21. The germline gives CDR1 LNHDA, CDR2 SQIVND (reference sequence). CDR3 size: 19 residues. The CDR3 DNA reads TGTGCCGCCTACCCCGGGACAGGGGGGGACCCGCGGGTCACCGGGGAGCTGTTTTTT. Protein: CAAYPGTGGDPRVTGELFF.

The chain links TRBV11-2 to TRBJ1-3; D is ambiguous. CDR1 is SGHAT, CDR2 FQNNGV, per germline. There are 15 residues in the CDR3. Deletions cut 1 base from V and 4 bases from J, with 11 bases between. CDR3 loop: CASSLASGSGNTIYF. CDR3 coding DNA: TGTGCCAGCAGCTTAGCATCCGGGTCAGGAAACACCATATATTTT.

V usage is TRBV28 and J usage is TRBJ1-4; D is unclear. In germline, CDR1 is MDHEN, CDR2 SYDVKM. V shed 3 bases and J shed 8 bases, with 4 bases lying between them. The CDR3 consists of 11 residues. The CDR3 protein is CASSFEEKLFF. CDR3 DNA: TGTGCCAGCAGTTTTGAGGAAAAACTGTTTTTT.